This T cell receptor beta chain was found in a study of CD8 T cells in Susac syndrome. Study summary: Sequencing included Susac syndrome patients, roughly six of them with active disease and under 10 in remission.

The table lists this clonotype with a count of one. With random hexamers, reverse transcription was performed on about 0.5 to 1 ug of RNA. TCRdb fed the immunoSEQ multiplex PCR reads into MiXCR, producing one record per CDR3 protein. The profile covers some 130,000 distinct CDR3 sequences, with just under 95% appearing a single time and approximately 0.17% taken by the ten largest. The TCR sequence derives from a human donor with Susac syndrome. The sample taken for sequencing was CD8+ T cells from PBMCs.

DNA of the CDR3: TGTGCCAGCAGTACCGTAATTACTAGCGGGAGTGTTCCCGGGGAGCTGTTTTTT. Translation gives CASSTVITSGSVPGELFF. The rearrangement links TRBV27 to TRBJ2-2; 11 bases match TRBD2. Germline lookup yields CDR1 MNHEY and CDR2 SMNVEV (reference sequence). This CDR3 has 18 residues. The V segment lost 5 bases and the J segment 6 bases; nucleotides outside the gene matches: 14.